The rows below give T cell receptor beta chains drawn from one sample of a study of T cell responses to AZD1222 COVID-19 vaccine. TCRdb's copy holds only in-frame clones and misses some; the assay was immunoSEQ multiplex PCR. In the table there are tens of thousands of clones, around nine tenths of which are singletons. The sequenced sample was peripheral blood, obtained on day 0 of MenACWY control vaccination. The receptors here all came from an adult in good health. Both conserved end residues are part of each CDR3. D genes are given only for firm matches. Only some rows state a clone size, as once, few, many or a class for expanded clones.

TRBV5-4,TRBJ2-1,.,.,TGTGCCAGCAGCTTGGACTGGGACTCCTACAATGAGCAGTTCTTC,CASSLDWDSYNEQFF
TRBV7-2,TRBJ1-2,.,.,TGTGCCAGCAGCTCCTACAGAACTAACTATGGCTACACCTTC,CASSSYRTNYGYTF
TRBV10-3,TRBJ2-1,TRBD1,once,TGTGCCATCAGCCCCCATCCGGGACAGGGTCGGAATGAGCAGTTCTTC,CAISPHPGQGRNEQFF
TRBV9,TRBJ1-2,.,.,TGTGCCAGCAGCCCCCCCCCTTATGGCTACACCTTC,CASSPPPYGYTF
TRBV3-1/TRBV3-2,TRBJ2-6,.,.,TGTGCCAGCAGCCAAGATGGACACTCCTCTGGGGCCAACGTCCTGACTTTC,CASSQDGHSSGANVLTF
TRBV4-1,TRBJ2-7,.,.,TGCGCCAGCAGCCAAGATCAACTTTCCATCGAGCAGTACTTC,CASSQDQLSIEQYF
TRBV6-2/TRBV6-3,TRBJ2-7,.,once,TGTGCCAGCAGCCGGGACCTACCTCAGCAGTACTTC,CASSRDLPQQYF
TRBV6-5,TRBJ2-7,TRBD2,.,TGTGCCAGCAGCGGGACTACGGGGGAGCAGTACTTC,CASSGTTGEQYF
TRBV7-9,TRBJ1-5,.,.,TGTGCCAGCAGTCGGGGCTACAATCAGCCCCAGCATTTT,CASSRGYNQPQHF
TRBV15,TRBJ2-7,.,.,TGTGCCACCAGCAGAGAAGGACACCTCTTGGGCTACGAGCAGTACTTC,CATSREGHLLGYEQYF
TRBV4-3,TRBJ2-1,.,.,TGCGCCAGCAGCCAAGGGGTCGGCAATGAGCAGTTCTTC,CASSQGVGNEQFF
TRBV27,TRBJ2-5,TRBD1,.,TGTGCCAGCGCCTGGACAGGGGACCAAGAGACCCAGTACTTC,CASAWTGDQETQYF
TRBV27,TRBJ1-6,TRBD1,.,TGTGCCAGCAGTTTACGGACAGGGTTGGAGACACCCCTCCACTTT,CASSLRTGLETPLHF
TRBV27,TRBJ1-2,TRBD1,few,TGTGCCAGCAGTTTTTCCGGGACAGGGCTTTATGGCTACACCTTC,CASSFSGTGLYGYTF
TRBV3-1/TRBV3-2,TRBJ1-2,.,.,TGTGCCAGCAGCCAAGATGGGGGGGGATTCCATGGCTACACCTTC,CASSQDGGGFHGYTF
TRBV29-1,TRBJ1-1,.,.,TGCAGCGTTGAGCCTACAGAGAACACTGAAGCTTTCTTT,CSVEPTENTEAFF
TRBV10-1,TRBJ1-1,.,once,TGCGCCAGCAGTGCCCAGACATCCTCAAGGAATGCTTTCTTT,CASSAQTSSRNAFF
TRBV5-1,TRBJ1-2,TRBD1,.,TGCGCCAGCAGCATTCTCGGGACAGGGGAGGGATATGGCTACACCTTC,CASSILGTGEGYGYTF
TRBV4-2,TRBJ1-4,TRBD1,.,TGTGCCAGCAGCGGACAGGGATGGGGACTGTTTTTT,CASSGQGWGLFF
TRBV7-2,TRBJ1-5,.,.,TGTGCCAGCAGCTTAGAGGACGGCAATCAGCCCCAGCATTTT,CASSLEDGNQPQHF
TRBV5-6,TRBJ2-7,TRBD2,.,TGTGCCAGCAGCTTGGCCCTCTCTAGCGGGAGCTCCTACGAGCAGTACTTC,CASSLALSSGSSYEQYF
TRBV7-8,TRBJ2-5,TRBD2,.,TGTGCCAGCAGCTTACTAGCGGGAGGCTGGGCGACCCAGTACTTC,CASSLLAGGWATQYF
TRBV28,TRBJ1-3,.,few,TGTGCCAGCAGTTTTGCCCGGGGAAGGGCTGGAAACACCATATATTTT,CASSFARGRAGNTIYF
TRBV6-5,TRBJ1-2,.,once,TGTGCCAGCACTCCCGGGACCCATCAGCGCTACACCTTC,CASTPGTHQRYTF
TRBV7-2,TRBJ1-3,.,.,TGTGCCAGCAGTTCATATCGACAAAGCTCTGGAAACACCATATATTTT,CASSSYRQSSGNTIYF
TRBV18,TRBJ2-1,.,.,TGTGCCAGCTCACCACGGCTAGTTGGTGAGCAGTTCTTC,CASSPRLVGEQFF